A single sample is the source of the 14 T cell receptor beta chains below, sequenced in a study of vaccination and CD4 T cells after COVID-19. What these receptors recognize is not known. Sequencing of cultured CD4+ T cell DNA used the Oncomine TCR Beta short-read assay. TCRdb re-derived calls from the PCR reads in MiXCR, one entry per CDR3 protein. The sample lists about 21,000 distinct CDR3 sequences, roughly 74% occurring once. As for treatment: approximately nine-day PBMC culture with coronavirus spike peptide pools or control peptides (ViraFEST assay). Sequencing was done on a sample of CD4+ T cells from blood, cultured in vitro. The source of these receptors is a human donor who had recovered from COVID-19.

This clonotype was seen only a few times. This rearrangement joins TRBV15 to TRBJ1-2; D gene ambiguous. The length of the CDR3 is 12 residues. V lost 0 bases and J 3 bases, leaving 2 bases between the germline ends. Germline values: CDR1 LNHNV, CDR2 YYDKDF (reference sequence). CDR3 region: CATSRDYYGYTF. CDR3 DNA sequence: TGTGCCACCAGCAGAGATTACTATGGCTACACCTTC.

The V and J genes are TRBV20-1 and TRBJ1-6; 9 nucleotides match TRBD1. CDR3 length: 12 residues. With V trimmed by 7 bases and J by 9 bases, 4 bases remained unmatched. Germline V CDR1 and CDR2: DFQATT, SNEGSKA (reference sequence). As DNA, the CDR3 is TGCAGTGGAACAGGGGGCGGTTCACCCCTCCACTTT. It yields the protein CSGTGGGSPLHF.

The V and J genes are TRBV28 and TRBJ1-5, with TRBD1 as a possible D gene (5 bases). Germline CDR1 MDHEN, CDR2 SYDVKM. Trimming shortened V by 2 bases and J by 3 bases, and 11 bases separated the two germline ends. CDR3 length equals 15 residues. The CDR3, as DNA: TGTGCCAGCAGTTTAAGCGGGGCCTTCAATCAGCCCCAGCATTTT. This gives the protein CASSLSGAFNQPQHF.

The rearrangement joins TRBV20-1 to TRBJ2-1; 10 positions match TRBD2. Trimming cost V 6 bases and J 8 bases; bases outside gene matches: 10. CDR1 is DFQATT, CDR2 SNEGSKA, per germline (reference sequence). There are 14 residues in the CDR3. CDR3 nucleotides: TGCAGTGCAAGCGGGAGGGGCTCATCTGATGAGCAGTTCTTC. It codes for CSASGRGSSDEQFF.

The chain has TRBV7-9 and TRBJ1-6; D is possibly TRBD1 (6 bases). V gave up 3 bases and J gave up 5 bases, with 14 bases separating them. The CDR3 length is 16 residues. Germline loops: CDR1 SEHNR, CDR2 FQNEAQ (reference sequence). The CDR3 region is CASSFLPRGNNSPLHF. CDR3 coding DNA: TGTGCCAGCAGCTTTCTCCCCAGGGGTAATAATTCACCCCTCCACTTT.

The V call is TRBV20-1, the J call TRBJ2-3; D is undetermined. Trimming stripped 0 bases from V and 2 bases from J, with 9 bases between. CDR1 DFQATT and CDR2 SNEGSKA come from the germline V gene (reference sequence). The CDR3 consists of 14 residues. CDR3 nucleotides: TGCAGTGCTAGAGATTCCGGATCCACAGATACGCAGTATTTT. Translated: CSARDSGSTDTQYF.

This clonotype was observed a single time. This chain joins TRBV19 and TRBJ1-1; D gene ambiguous. The CDR3 contains 14 residues. Between the trimmed V and J ends, which lost 6 bases and 6 bases, there was a span of 17 bases. Germline values: CDR1 LNHDA, CDR2 SQIVND (reference sequence). CDR3 DNA sequence: TGTGCCAGTAGCCGGGAATGGGCGGGAGCTGAAGCTTTCTTT. Protein sequence: CASSREWAGAEAFF.

This sequence joins TRBV19 and TRBJ2-2; D is possibly TRBD1 or TRBD2 (6 bases each). The CDR3 has 15 amino acids. Trimming shortened V by 6 bases and J by 5 bases, and 16 bases separated the two germline ends. Germline V lookup: CDR1 LNHDA, CDR2 SQIVND (reference sequence). DNA for the CDR3: TGTGCCAGTAGCGGCTACAGGGCGGGGACCGGGGAGCTGTTTTTT. Protein product: CASSGYRAGTGELFF.

CDR3 in amino acids: CASTDRVYGYTF. The CDR3 DNA reads as TGTGCCAGCACCGACAGGGTCTATGGCTACACCTTC. This rearrangement joins TRBV12-3 or TRBV12-4 to TRBJ1-2; 7 bases are shared with TRBD1. The V gene end was trimmed by 7 bases and the J gene end by 4 bases; junction bases not matched to a gene: 3. The CDR3 length is 12 residues.

The chain links TRBV18 to TRBJ1-5; D not certain. CDR3 length: 15 residues. V was shortened by 1 base and J by 3 bases, with 10 bases between the two germline ends. The germline gives CDR1 KGHSH, CDR2 LQKENI. The CDR3 DNA follows: TGTGCCAGCTCACCACTCAAGAGTATCAATCAGCCCCAGCATTTT. Amino acids: CASSPLKSINQPQHF.

The chain couples TRBV12-3 or TRBV12-4 to TRBJ2-5; 9 nucleotides align to TRBD1. V was clipped by 4 bases and J by 5 bases; unmatched bases: 2. This CDR3 contains 13 residues. CDR3 DNA: TGTGCCAGCAGTTCGGACAGGGGTGAGACCCAGTACTTC. Translated, it gives CASSSDRGETQYF.

This clonotype was counted a few times. The V call is TRBV7-3, the J call TRBJ2-1; 9 bases are a match to TRBD1. Germline V gene sequence: CDR1 SGHTA, CDR2 FQGTGA. Trimming cost V 3 bases and J 5 bases; bases outside gene matches: 2. The CDR3 runs to 14 residues. The CDR3: CASSLGQGHNEQFF. DNA for the CDR3: TGTGCCAGCAGCTTGGGACAGGGTCACAATGAGCAGTTCTTC.

The rearrangement joins TRBV7-8 to TRBJ1-2, with 7 positions matching TRBD1. The CDR3 runs to 14 residues. The trim removed 4 bases at V and 4 bases at J, leaving 6 bases unmatched. The germline gives CDR1 SGHVS, CDR2 FQNEAQ. The CDR3 region has the DNA TGTGCCAGCAGCTCCTCGACAGGGATCTATGGCTACACCTTC. Translated: CASSSSTGIYGYTF.

The CDR3 loop reads CASSLANNQPQHF. The CDR3 DNA follows: TGTGCCAGCAGCTTAGCCAATAATCAGCCCCAGCATTTT. The chain is built from TRBV7-9 and TRBJ1-5; D ambiguous. The germline gives CDR1 SEHNR, CDR2 FQNEAQ (reference sequence). The CDR3 is 13 residues long. Trimming removed 0 bases at V and 4 bases at J, with 4 bases between.